This TCR beta chain was found in a study of beta chain features in type 1 diabetes. Study at large: Age, gender, cell numbers and subset yield matched between patients and controls. Overall study results and limits: Patients and controls would be equally affected if PCR favored shorter templates.

As regards this clone: Antigen specificity is unknown.

The trim removed 3 bases at V and 7 bases at J, leaving 5 bases unmatched. Germline loops: CDR1 SGHTA, CDR2 FQGNSA. This CDR3 is built from 13 residues. Reverse transcribing all isolated RNA meant expressed TCRB transcripts were sequenced. This table comes from immunoSEQ multiplex PCR, and its TCRdb copy is limited to in-frame clones, with some not included. Of 250,000 to 350,000 clones in the sample, around 15% were seen once. The TCR comes from a man aged 25 to 40 in good health. This sequence joins TRBV7-2 and TRBJ1-2, with TRBD1 matching 7 bases. Sequencing used central memory CD4+ T cells from blood. The CDR3 is CASSFDRVFGYTF. Here the CDR3 DNA reads TGTGCCAGCAGCTTCGACAGGGTCTTTGGCTACACCTTC. The full variable domain, its missing parts supplied by reference TRBV7-2 and TRBJ1-2, is GAGVSQSPSNKVTEKGKDVELRCDPISGHTALYWYRQSLGQGLEFLIYFQGNSAPDKSGLPSDRFSAERTGGSVSTLTIQRTQQEDSAVYLCASSFDRVFGYTFGSGTRLTVV.